What follows is one TCR beta chain and its context. Assay used: immunoSEQ multiplex PCR; TCRdb lists only in-frame clones, some missing. Among 100,000 to 130,000 clones, under 95% were seen once, and the ten largest hold 0.78%. The data belong to a study of T cell changes during pregnancy in multiple sclerosis. Trimming at V came to 0 bases and at J to 2 bases, leaving 6 bases not matched to a gene. The CDR3 spans 17 residues. In germline, CDR1 is MGHRA, CDR2 YSYEKL. The TCR originated in a female donor in good health, enrolled as a control in a pregnancy study. The material was peripheral blood, obtained in the third trimester of pregnancy. This chain joins TRBV4-1 and TRBJ2-1, with 8 bases that match TRBD2. CDR3: CASSQEGTGGAYNEQFF. CDR3 nucleotides: TGCGCCAGCAGCCAAGAAGGAACGGGGGGGGCCTACAATGAGCAGTTCTTC.